These 11 T cell receptor beta chains came from one sample sequenced in a study of CD8+CD57+ T cells in acquired aplastic anemia. Patients chosen for sequencing had shown CD8+CD57+ cell expansion by flow cytometry. According to the study, genomic DNA was the template for TCR beta VDJ and CDR3 profiling. MiXCR, applied by TCRdb to the reads, yields one record per CDR3 protein. Of 250,000 to 350,000 distinct CDR3 sequences listed, 50% to 65% are singletons. Input material: sorted CD4+, CD8+, or CD8+CD57+ T cells (not recorded which) from PBMCs. The receptors derive from a human donor with aplastic anemia.

The chain employs TRBV9 and TRBJ1-1; D is unclear. The V gene's germline CDR1 is SGDLS and CDR2 YYNGEE. Trimming stripped 1 base from V and 2 bases from J, with 9 bases between. The CDR3 is made up of 14 amino acids. The CDR3 reads CASSVPYPNTEAFF. CDR3 coding DNA: TGTGCCAGCAGCGTACCTTACCCAAACACTGAAGCTTTCTTT.

This clonotype was seen at least ten times. The chain combines TRBV4-1 with TRBJ1-3; possible D gene TRBD1, 5 bases. The CDR3 consists of 17 residues. CDR1 and CDR2 (germline): MGHRA, YSYEKL. V shed 3 bases and J shed 0 bases, with 15 bases lying between them. For the CDR3, the DNA is TGCGCCAGCAGCCATGATCCCCAGGGCAACTCTGGAAACACCATATATTTT. Its translation is CASSHDPQGNSGNTIYF.

The chain carries TRBV14 and TRBJ2-2, with 8 bases lining up with TRBD1. CDR1 and CDR2 (germline): SGHDN, FVKESK. The CDR3 extends over 18 amino acids. Losses at the gene ends were 3 bases for V and 5 bases for J; bases not matched to a gene: 14. DNA of the CDR3: TGTGCCAGCAGCCATGCCCCCCGGACAGGGTTCGGTACCGGGGAGCTGTTTTTT. Translation gives CASSHAPRTGFGTGELFF.

The chain recombines TRBV10-2 with TRBJ2-7; D is unresolved. In germline, CDR1 is WSHSY, CDR2 SAAADI. The V gene lost 4 bases and the J gene lost 2 bases, with 18 bases spanning the gap. The CDR3 length is 16 residues. The CDR3 region is CASSGSARMLTYEQYF. The CDR3 DNA reads as TGCGCCAGCAGTGGAAGTGCGAGGATGCTGACCTACGAGCAGTACTTC.

The sample holds many counts of this clonotype. This chain uses TRBV20-1 with TRBJ1-2; 11 bases line up with TRBD1. V was clipped by 6 bases and J by 4 bases; unmatched bases: 10. This CDR3 is 15 amino acids long. CDR1 and CDR2 from the germline V gene are DFQATT and SNEGSKA (reference sequence). Here the CDR3 reads CSALRTGGATYGYTF. As DNA, the CDR3 is TGCAGTGCGTTAAGGACAGGGGGCGCAACCTATGGCTACACCTTC.

This clonotype was found many times. The chain uses TRBV7-8 and TRBJ2-1; perhaps TRBD2 as D (6 bases). The CDR3 is made up of 13 amino acids. The germline CDR1 and CDR2 sequences are SGHVS and FQNEAQ. Deletions cut 5 bases from V and 6 bases from J, with 11 bases between. The CDR3 DNA sequence: TGTGCCAGCAGCACGTTACTAGCCAATGAGCAGTTCTTC. This encodes CASSTLLANEQFF.

This clonotype was observed at least ten times. J is TRBJ2-3 and V is TRBV5-4, with TRBD2 matching 13 bases. There are 15 residues in the CDR3. With V trimmed by 4 bases and J by 8 bases, 7 bases remained unmatched. Germline CDR1 SGHNT, CDR2 YYREEE (reference sequence). CDR3 sequence: CASSPGTSGVVTQYF. The CDR3 DNA sequence: TGTGCCAGCAGCCCGGGGACTAGCGGGGTAGTTACGCAGTATTTT.

V is TRBV20-1 and J is TRBJ2-1; 9 bases line up with TRBD2. Germline loops: CDR1 DFQATT, CDR2 SNEGSKA (reference sequence). This CDR3 has 14 residues. J was trimmed by 3 bases and V by 3 bases; bases with no gene match: 3. DNA for the CDR3: TGCAGTGCTAGCGCGGGGGGGGGCTACAATGAGCAGTTCTTC. Amino acid sequence: CSASAGGGYNEQFF.

The J gene is TRBJ1-1, the V gene TRBV19; 7 bases match TRBD1. This CDR3 comprises 12 residues. The V and J ends lost 8 bases and 7 bases, in that order; junction bases with no gene match: 7. Germline-derived CDR1 and CDR2 are LNHDA and SQIVND (reference sequence). CDR3 loop: CASRDSDFEAFF. Here the CDR3 DNA reads TGTGCCAGTCGGGACAGCGATTTTGAAGCTTTCTTT. Variable domain in full (rest from reference TRBV19 and TRBJ1-1): DGGITQSPKYLFRKEGQNVTLSCEQNLNHDAMYWYRQDPGQGLRLIYYSQIVNDFQKGDIAEGYSVSREKKESFPLTVTSAQKNPTAFYLCASRDSDFEAFFGQGTRLTVV.

This clonotype was observed at least ten times. The chain employs TRBV3-1 and TRBJ2-2; 7 bases are shared with TRBD2. The V gene's germline CDR1 is LGHDT and CDR2 YNNKEL (reference sequence). V gave up 2 bases and J gave up 3 bases; unmatched junction bases: 0. The CDR3 is 14 amino acids. CDR3 nucleotides: TGTGCCAGCAGCCAAACTAGCGACACCGGGGAGCTGTTTTTT. Translating gives CASSQTSDTGELFF.

Of note for this clonotype: At one end, the junction sequence differs from germline, possibly due to a read error. This chain connects TRBV5-1 to TRBJ2-6, with TRBD1 identical over 7 bases. In germline, CDR1 is SGHRS, CDR2 YFSETQ. The CDR3 length is 15 residues. The CDR3 DNA is TGCGCCAGCAGCTTGGCCGTGACAGGGCACTCCGCTGAAGCTTTC. Residues: CASSLAVTGHSAEAF.